This T cell receptor (beta chain) was observed in a study of T cell responses to AZD1222 COVID-19 vaccine. The count of this clone is one. Assay used: immunoSEQ multiplex PCR; TCRdb lists only in-frame clones, some missing. The profile shows around 110,000 clones, around 91% of them singletons. Trimming left V 4 bases short and J 7 bases short, with 10 bases between. CDR1 is LGHDT, CDR2 YNNKEL, per germline (reference sequence). The CDR3 has 12 amino acids. The rearrangement joins TRBV3-1 (or the pseudogene TRBV3-2) to TRBJ1-2; D is ambiguous. The sequence derives from an adult who received the AZD1222 COVID-19 vaccine. Sample: peripheral blood, taken 28 days after the second AZD1222 dose. The CDR3 nucleotides read TGTGCCAGCAGCCTCGGGGAACGTGGCTACACCTTC. This gives the protein CASSLGERGYTF.